This T cell receptor (beta chain) was identified in a study of shared clonotypes between healthy human individuals. Findings and caveats of the study: Rarefaction showed sorted-subset sequencing was incomplete despite large depth.

In replicate PCRs of sorted subsets, roughly 190 ng DNA, approximately 32,000 T cell genomes, was used. TCRdb's copy holds only in-frame clones and misses some; the assay was immunoSEQ multiplex PCR. The table includes approximately 2,300,000 clones, less than 95% detected once. All the donors were Caucasian adults who lived in Nashville, Tennessee. V lost 5 bases and J 7 bases, leaving 9 bases between the germline ends. Germline loops: CDR1 MDHEN, CDR2 SYDVKM. This CDR3 is built from 12 residues. Regarding this clone: The antigen is not known.

Sequenced: naive CD4+ T cells from PBMCs. The subset here: CD45RA+ positively selected. The chain combines TRBV28 with TRBJ1-5; no firm D call. The clonotype comes from a man aged 18 to 30 in good health. Some clones in this sample may be carry-over from other donors' samples. CDR3 in amino acids: CASSVRRQPQHF. In DNA, the CDR3 is TGTGCCAGCAGTGTACGTAGGCAGCCCCAGCATTTT.